One and the same sample provided the 21 T cell receptor beta chains below, sequenced in a study of identical twins. MiXCR was run by TCRdb on the 5' RACE reads, yielding one entry per CDR3 protein. This table has some 460,000 distinct CDR3 sequences, approximately 15% appearing once. The same sample was also studied in work on yellow fever vaccine responses in identical twins.

The sequenced material came from CD4+ T cells sorted from blood. Receptors originate from a woman younger than 35 in good health.

This clonotype was counted a few times. In DNA, the CDR3 is TGTGCCAGCTCACCAATCCCGGGGACTGAAGCTTTCTTT. Encoded protein: CASSPIPGTEAFF. The chain has TRBV18 and TRBJ1-1, with D hard to call. The germline V gene has CDR1 KGHSH and CDR2 LQKENI. This CDR3 comprises 13 residues. The germline V and J ends were trimmed by 2 bases and 5 bases, with 9 bases remaining between them.

This clonotype occurred a few times. The chain joins TRBV12-3 or TRBV12-4 to TRBJ2-7, with 10 bases fitting TRBD2. Trimming removed 6 bases from V and 9 bases from J; junction bases left unmatched: 14. This CDR3 has 15 residues. Here the CDR3 reads CASSSEAGGPALQYF. The CDR3 region has the DNA TGTGCCAGCAGCTCTGAAGCGGGGGGGCCTGCCTTGCAGTACTTC.

In this sample, this clonotype turned up a few times. This chain joins TRBV20-1 and TRBJ2-5, with D perhaps assigned TRBD1 or TRBD2 (6 bases each). V lost 8 bases and J 5 bases, leaving 18 bases between the germline ends. Looked up from germline, CDR1 is DFQATT and CDR2 is SNEGSKA (reference sequence). The CDR3 is 13 amino acids. In DNA, the CDR3 is TGCAGTACTACGACGGGGGCGAGGGAGACCCAGTACTTC. Protein product: CSTTTGARETQYF.

This clonotype was counted many times. This chain joins TRBV6-4 and TRBJ2-3, with D possibly being TRBD1 or TRBD2 (6 bases each). CDR3 size: 14 residues. V was cut by 2 bases and J by 3 bases, with 9 bases left in between. From germline, CDR1 is MRHNA and CDR2 SNTAGT. Here the CDR3 reads CASSDRGRTDTQYF. The CDR3 nucleotides are TGTGCCAGCAGTGACAGGGGGAGGACAGATACGCAGTATTTT.

This clonotype was seen more than once but under ten times. The genes are TRBV5-6 and TRBJ2-5, with D uncertain. This CDR3 has 14 amino acids. CDR1 SGHDT and CDR2 YYEEEE come from the germline V gene. Trimming pared 2 bases from V and 2 bases from J, leaving 10 bases between. In DNA form, the CDR3 reads TGTGCCAGCAGCTTCTCAGTAAAACAAGAGACCCAGTACTTC. Amino acid sequence: CASSFSVKQETQYF.

This clonotype showed up just a few times. The CDR3 loop reads CASSSTGDPGNTIYF. The CDR3 nucleotides are TGCGCCAGCAGCTCAACGGGGGATCCTGGAAACACCATATATTTT. The gene calls are TRBV5-1 and TRBJ1-3, with D perhaps matching TRBD1 (5 bases). V was pared by 3 bases and J by 2 bases, with 12 bases between. This CDR3 has 15 amino acids. Germline V gene sequence: CDR1 SGHRS, CDR2 YFSETQ.

This clonotype was detected a few times. The rearrangement uses TRBV18 and TRBJ2-7; the D gene is possibly TRBD1 (5 bases). The CDR3 runs to 14 residues. The V end lost 4 bases, the J end lost 3 bases, and 13 bases lay between the germline ends. The V gene's germline CDR1 is KGHSH and CDR2 LQKENI. The CDR3 bases are TGTGCCAGCTCACACTCGGACACCCACTACGAGCAGTACTTC. Translating it yields CASSHSDTHYEQYF.

The chain joins TRBV6-2 or TRBV6-3 to TRBJ2-2; 9 bases match TRBD2. Germline V gives CDR1 MNHEY, CDR2 SVGEGT. This CDR3 spans 18 amino acids. V shed 2 bases, J shed 3 bases, and the junction held 10 bases outside the gene matches. CDR3 sequence (DNA): TGTGCCAGCAGTTACGGCATAGCGGGAGCGAGGTACACCGGGGAGCTGTTTTTT. This encodes CASSYGIAGARYTGELFF.

This clonotype was counted between two and nine times. This sequence joins TRBV29-1 and TRBJ2-7; D is ambiguous. The CDR3 totals 15 residues. V was pared by 4 bases and J by 2 bases, with 18 bases between. CDR1 SQVTM and CDR2 ANQGSEA come from the germline V gene. In DNA, the CDR3 is TGCAGCGTTGCATATTGGTCGCGATTACCCTACGAGCAGTACTTC. Translation gives CSVAYWSRLPYEQYF.

This clonotype was observed a few times. The V and J genes are TRBV2 and TRBJ2-7; 8 bases map to TRBD2. The CDR3 is made up of 12 amino acids. Trimming removed 7 bases from V and 12 bases from J; junction bases left unmatched: 11. The germline V gene has CDR1 SNHLY and CDR2 FYNNEI. CDR3 loop: CASTHPGLDPYF. In DNA form, the CDR3 reads TGTGCCAGCACTCACCCGGGACTAGATCCGTACTTC.

This clonotype was observed a few times. The V gene is TRBV6-1, the J gene TRBJ2-7; weak D call: TRBD1 (5 bases). The CDR3 contains 12 residues. Per germline, CDR1 MNHNS and CDR2 SASEGT. Between the trimmed V and J ends, which lost 7 bases and 0 bases, there was a span of 7 bases. CDR3 amino acids: CASTTVSYEQYF. CDR3 nucleotide sequence: TGTGCCAGCACGACAGTCTCCTACGAGCAGTACTTC.

This clonotype was detected ten times or more. The junction and the germline gene differ at one end; a read error may be behind it. The rearrangement uses TRBV6-1 and TRBJ2-7; 9 bases agree with TRBD1. The length of the CDR3 is 14 residues. Germline CDR1 is MNHNS and CDR2 is SASEGT. DNA of the CDR3: TGCGCCAGCAGCCGGGGACAGGGTCCCTACGAGCAGTACTTC. It translates to CASSRGQGPYEQYF.

In this sample, this clonotype turned up a few times. The CDR3 reads CASSYAGTQPQHF. In DNA, the CDR3 is TGTGCCAGCAGTTACGCGGGGACCCAGCCCCAGCATTTT. The rearrangement links TRBV6-2 or TRBV6-3 to TRBJ1-5, with a weak D call TRBD1 (5 bases). Trimming pared 2 bases from V and 7 bases from J, leaving 9 bases between. Germline-derived CDR1 and CDR2 are MNHEY and SVGEGT. This CDR3 contains 13 residues.

The chain couples TRBV6-4 to TRBJ2-4; D perhaps matches TRBD2 (6 bases). The CDR3 is 17 residues long. The germline V and J ends were trimmed by 7 bases and 0 bases, with 19 bases remaining between them. Germline CDR1 reads MRHNA; CDR2 reads SNTAGT. CDR3 DNA: TGTGCCAGCATGACGAGGGGACGGGGACTAGCCAAAAACATTCAGTACTTC. Protein: CASMTRGRGLAKNIQYF.

This clonotype was counted only a few times. In nucleotides, the CDR3 is TGTGCCAGCAAGATCGTGTTGGGGGGAGGCCTCACCGGGGAGCTGTTTTTT. This codes for CASKIVLGGGLTGELFF. The chain employs TRBV27 and TRBJ2-2; D perhaps matches TRBD2 (6 bases). In germline, CDR1 is MNHEY, CDR2 SMNVEV (reference sequence). The V end lost 7 bases, the J end lost 4 bases, and 22 bases lay between the germline ends. This CDR3 is 17 amino acids long.

This clonotype appeared a few times. The chain employs TRBV12-3 or TRBV12-4 and TRBJ2-2; TRBD2 agrees at 9 bases. V trimming: 6 bases; J trimming: 4 bases; junction bases outside the gene matches: 12. This CDR3 has 17 amino acids. The DNA for the CDR3 is TGTGCCAGCAGCCCCCCGCGTAGCGGGGGCCGCACCGGGGAGCTGTTTTTT. Translation: CASSPPRSGGRTGELFF.

Only a few counts were recorded for this clonotype. J is TRBJ2-1 and V is TRBV6-5; the match to TRBD1 covers 8 bases. V lost 0 bases and J lost 7; bases outside the gene matches: 11. The CDR3 totals 17 residues. From germline, CDR1 is MNHEY and CDR2 SVGAGI. The CDR3 spells CASSYSTGQGGKNEQFF. In DNA, the CDR3 is TGTGCCAGCAGTTACTCGACCGGACAGGGTGGGAAGAATGAGCAGTTCTTC.

The chain employs TRBV20-1 and TRBJ2-7; 8 bases are shared with TRBD2. CDR3 length equals 15 residues. CDR1 and CDR2 from the germline V gene are DFQATT and SNEGSKA (reference sequence). The V segment lost 4 bases and the J segment 3 bases; nucleotides outside the gene matches: 11. The DNA of the CDR3 is TGCAGTGCTATACGAGTAGCGGGGAAGAACTACGAGCAGTACTTC. Its translation: CSAIRVAGKNYEQYF.

Only a few counts were recorded for this clonotype. The CDR3 sequence: CASSQDESYSYEQYF. As DNA, the CDR3 is TGTGCCAGCAGCCAAGATGAGAGCTACTCCTACGAGCAGTACTTC. The gene calls are TRBV14 and TRBJ2-7; D gene ambiguous. CDR3 length equals 15 residues. V lost 0 bases to trimming and J lost 0 bases, with 9 bases between them. In germline, CDR1 is SGHDN, CDR2 FVKESK.

This clonotype was seen only a few times. This chain connects TRBV3-1 to TRBJ1-2; no firm D call. With 0 bases removed from V and 2 bases from J, the gap between germline ends came to 7 bases. This CDR3 is 14 amino acids long. Germline V gene sequence: CDR1 LGHDT, CDR2 YNNKEL (reference sequence). The CDR3 region has the DNA TGTGCCAGCAGCCAAGATTCTGTCAACTATGGCTACACCTTC. Translating gives CASSQDSVNYGYTF.

This clonotype was seen a few times. In DNA form, the CDR3 reads TGTGCCAGCAATCTGGTAACCTACGAGCAGTACTTC. Protein sequence: CASNLVTYEQYF. The gene calls are TRBV2 and TRBJ2-7; D gene uncertain. Trimming pared 7 bases from V and 2 bases from J, leaving 9 bases between. Germline V CDR1 and CDR2: SNHLY, FYNNEI. CDR3 size: 12 residues.